Listed below are T cell receptor beta chains from one sample, sequenced in a study of T cell responses to AZD1222 COVID-19 vaccine. Profiling relied on immunoSEQ multiplex PCR, and the TCRdb table lists in-frame clones only, not all of them. The top ten clones hold approximately 5% of a sample with tens of thousands of clones, around nine tenths of them seen once. Sequenced here: peripheral blood, sampled on day 0 of AZD1222 vaccination. The receptor source for this set is an adult in good health. Each CDR3 is given with its conserved first and last residue. D genes are given only for firm matches. A clone size is listed for some rows: how often the clone was seen (once, few, many), or a class if it is expanded.

V gene	D gene	clone size	J gene	CDR3 protein	CDR3 DNA
TRBV7-3	.	.	TRBJ2-3	CASSPGGLGTADTQYF	TGTGCCAGCAGCCCCGGAGGCCTTGGAACCGCAGATACGCAGTATTTT
TRBV24-1	.	.	TRBJ2-2	CATSGAGPKNTGELFF	TGTGCCACCAGTGGGGCGGGGCCTAAGAACACCGGGGAGCTGTTTTTT
TRBV5-5	TRBD2	.	TRBJ2-7	CASSLRGVRVGEQYF	TGTGCCAGCAGCTTGCGGGGGGTCAGGGTCGGCGAGCAGTACTTC
TRBV6-1	TRBD1	.	TRBJ1-5	CASSEAGGDPNQPQHF	TGTGCCAGCAGTGAGGCAGGGGGGGACCCCAATCAGCCCCAGCATTTT
TRBV15	.	.	TRBJ1-5	CATSRTKGGNQPQHF	TGTGCCACCAGCAGAACCAAAGGTGGTAATCAGCCCCAGCATTTT
TRBV10-3	.	.	TRBJ1-2	CAISAEGYGYTF	TGTGCCATCAGCGCGGAGGGCTATGGCTACACCTTC
TRBV6-1	.	few	TRBJ2-7	CASSEALRVEQYF	TGTGCCAGCAGTGAAGCCTTGAGGGTCGAGCAGTACTTC
TRBV5-1	.	.	TRBJ1-2	CASSFEGIDGYTF	TGCGCCAGCAGCTTCGAGGGCATAGATGGCTACACCTTC
TRBV30	.	.	TRBJ1-1	CAWSVGHTEAFF	TGTGCCTGGAGTGTAGGTCACACTGAAGCTTTCTTT
TRBV27	.	.	TRBJ1-1	CASEGRNTEAFF	TGTGCCTCAGAGGGGAGGAACACTGAAGCTTTCTTT
TRBV15	.	.	TRBJ1-3	CATTGAGAGNTIYF	TGTGCCACCACCGGGGCAGGGGCTGGAAACACCATATATTTT
TRBV6-5	TRBD2	once	TRBJ2-1	CATKGVAGGPNEQFF	TGTGCCACGAAAGGGGTAGCGGGGGGGCCGAATGAGCAGTTCTTC
TRBV11-2	.	.	TRBJ1-1	CASRFRQNTEAFF	TGTGCCAGCAGATTTCGCCAGAACACTGAAGCTTTCTTT
TRBV5-4	TRBD1	.	TRBJ1-4	CASSFRQGDEKLFF	TGTGCCAGCAGCTTCCGACAGGGCGACGAAAAACTGTTTTTT
TRBV29-1	.	once	TRBJ1-1	CSVVDKNTEAFF	TGCAGCGTGGTGGACAAGAACACTGAAGCTTTCTTT
TRBV12-3/TRBV12-4	.	.	TRBJ1-1	CASSLGREVGAFF	TGTGCCAGCAGTTTGGGCAGGGAAGTCGGTGCTTTCTTT
TRBV2	.	once	TRBJ2-7	CASSYVTGGQYF	TGTGCCAGCAGTTACGTTACCGGGGGGCAGTACTTC
TRBV25-1	.	.	TRBJ1-6	CASKRTDNSPLHF	TGTGCCAGCAAGAGGACGGATAATTCACCCCTCCACTTT
TRBV5-1	.	.	TRBJ1-2	CASSPIGGQNYGYTF	TGCGCCAGCAGCCCAATCGGTGGACAGAACTATGGCTACACCTTC
TRBV19	.	.	TRBJ1-1	CASRSPGGRNTEAFF	TGTGCCAGTAGATCCCCCGGGGGGAGGAACACTGAAGCTTTCTTT
TRBV2	TRBD2	.	TRBJ2-1	CASTPRLAGNNEQFF	TGTGCCAGCACTCCACGACTAGCGGGGAACAATGAGCAGTTCTTC
TRBV19	.	.	TRBJ1-5	CASRDDRSDSNQPQHF	TGTGCCAGTAGGGACGACAGGTCAGATAGCAATCAGCCCCAGCATTTT
TRBV2	TRBD2	.	TRBJ2-5	CASSASGVRGETQYF	TGTGCCAGCAGTGCTAGCGGGGTGAGAGGAGAGACCCAGTACTTC
TRBV6-2/TRBV6-3	TRBD1	.	TRBJ1-4	CASSSGTESTTNEKLFF	TGTGCCAGCAGTTCCGGGACAGAGTCCACAACTAATGAAAAACTGTTTTTT
TRBV5-4	.	few	TRBJ1-3	CASSLGAASYSGNTIYF	TGTGCCAGCAGCTTGGGGGCGGCATCATACTCTGGAAACACCATATATTTT
TRBV4-1	.	few	TRBJ2-5	CATQLTGAEQETQYF	TGCGCCACCCAGTTGACAGGTGCGGAACAAGAGACCCAGTACTTC
TRBV6-6	TRBD2	.	TRBJ2-5	CASSYQRGGEETQYF	TGTGCCAGCAGTTACCAGCGGGGGGGGGAAGAGACCCAGTACTTC
TRBV2	.	.	TRBJ1-2	CASTADVNYGYTF	TGTGCCAGCACAGCAGATGTTAACTATGGCTACACCTTC
TRBV9	TRBD1	.	TRBJ2-3	CASSNYRGRSTDTQYF	TGTGCCAGCAGCAATTACAGGGGGCGCAGTACAGATACGCAGTATTTT
TRBV6-6	.	.	TRBJ1-3	CASSQGNTIYF	TGTGCCAGCAGTCAGGGAAACACCATATATTTT
TRBV25-1	.	.	TRBJ2-3	CASSTRDGHTDTQYF	TGTGCCAGCAGTACCCGGGACGGTCACACAGATACGCAGTATTTT
TRBV7-9	TRBD2	few	TRBJ2-5	CASSLGTSGQETQYF	TGTGCCAGCAGCTTGGGGACTAGCGGACAAGAGACCCAGTACTTC
TRBV6-5	TRBD1	.	TRBJ2-5	CASTRDRALQETQYF	TGTGCCAGCACCCGGGACAGAGCTTTGCAAGAGACCCAGTACTTC
TRBV18	.	.	TRBJ1-1	CASHAGTEAFF	TGTGCCAGCCACGCGGGTACTGAAGCTTTCTTT
TRBV18	.	.	TRBJ2-7	CASSPQDGVAYEQYF	TGTGCCAGCTCACCACAAGACGGGGTCGCCTACGAGCAGTACTTC
TRBV18	TRBD1	.	TRBJ1-5	CASSPQTGGNQPQHF	TGTGCCAGCTCACCCCAGACAGGGGGCAATCAGCCCCAGCATTTT
TRBV10-3	.	.	TRBJ1-4	CAISGGSNEKLFF	TGTGCCATCTCCGGGGGCTCTAATGAAAAACTGTTTTTT
TRBV19	.	.	TRBJ2-2	CASSIDTGTNTGELFF	TGTGCCAGTAGTATAGATACCGGGACGAACACCGGGGAGCTGTTTTTT
TRBV5-1	.	few	TRBJ1-5	CASSLGGYSNQPQHF	TGCGCCAGCAGCCTGGGGGGTTATAGCAATCAGCCCCAGCATTTT
TRBV18	.	few	TRBJ1-2	CASSPDSRAYGYTF	TGTGCCAGCTCACCGGACAGCCGGGCCTATGGCTACACCTTC